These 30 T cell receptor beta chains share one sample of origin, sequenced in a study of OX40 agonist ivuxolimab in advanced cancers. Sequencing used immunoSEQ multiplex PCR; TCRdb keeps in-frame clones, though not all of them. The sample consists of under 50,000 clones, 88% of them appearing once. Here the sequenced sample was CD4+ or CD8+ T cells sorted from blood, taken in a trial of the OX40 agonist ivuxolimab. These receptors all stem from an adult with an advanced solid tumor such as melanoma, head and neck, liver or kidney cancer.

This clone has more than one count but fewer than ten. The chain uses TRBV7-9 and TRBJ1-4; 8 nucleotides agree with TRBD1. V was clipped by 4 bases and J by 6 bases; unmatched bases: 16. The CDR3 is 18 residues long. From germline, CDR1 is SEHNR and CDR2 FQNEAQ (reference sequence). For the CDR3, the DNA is TGTGCCAGCAGCTCCCCCGGCCAGGGGGCCCTGTCCTATGAAAAACTGTTTTTT. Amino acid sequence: CASSSPGQGALSYEKLFF.

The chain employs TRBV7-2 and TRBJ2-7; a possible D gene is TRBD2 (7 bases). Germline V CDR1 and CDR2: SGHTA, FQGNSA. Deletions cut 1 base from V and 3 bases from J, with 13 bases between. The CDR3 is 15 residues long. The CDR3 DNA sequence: TGTGCCAGCAGCTTAGATGGCGGGGGCCTCTACGAGCAGTACTTC. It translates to CASSLDGGGLYEQYF.

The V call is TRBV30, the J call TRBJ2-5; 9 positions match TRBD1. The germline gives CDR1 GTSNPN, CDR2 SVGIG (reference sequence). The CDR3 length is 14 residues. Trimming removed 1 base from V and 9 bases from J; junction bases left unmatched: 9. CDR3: CAWSGGQGLLPQYF. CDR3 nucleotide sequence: TGTGCCTGGAGTGGGGGACAGGGCCTGTTGCCCCAGTACTTC.

Written as DNA, the CDR3 is TGTGCCAGCAGCTTGGGGCTAGCGCGTGCTAGCACAGATACGCAGTATTTT. Encoded protein: CASSLGLARASTDTQYF. This chain uses TRBV5-6 with TRBJ2-3; D may be TRBD2 (6 bases). CDR3 length: 17 amino acids. V dropped 0 bases and J dropped 0 bases, with 14 bases sitting between them. In germline, CDR1 is SGHDT, CDR2 YYEEEE.

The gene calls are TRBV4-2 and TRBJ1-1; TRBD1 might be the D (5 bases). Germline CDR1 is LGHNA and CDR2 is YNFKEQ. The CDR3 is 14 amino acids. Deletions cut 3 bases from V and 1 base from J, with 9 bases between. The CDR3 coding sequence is TGTGCCAGCAGCCATCGACAGCAGAACACTGAAGCTTTCTTT. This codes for CASSHRQQNTEAFF.

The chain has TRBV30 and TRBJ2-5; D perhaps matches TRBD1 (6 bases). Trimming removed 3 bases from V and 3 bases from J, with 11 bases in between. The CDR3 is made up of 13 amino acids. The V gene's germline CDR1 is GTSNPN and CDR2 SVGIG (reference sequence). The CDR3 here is CAWRGQGKETQYF. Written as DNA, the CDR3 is TGTGCCTGGAGGGGCCAGGGGAAAGAGACCCAGTACTTC.

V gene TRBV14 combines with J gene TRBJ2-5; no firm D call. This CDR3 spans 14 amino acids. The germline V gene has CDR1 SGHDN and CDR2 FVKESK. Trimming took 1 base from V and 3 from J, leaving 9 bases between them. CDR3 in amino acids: CASSQVKLKETQYF. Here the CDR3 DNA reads TGTGCCAGCAGCCAAGTCAAACTTAAAGAGACCCAGTACTTC. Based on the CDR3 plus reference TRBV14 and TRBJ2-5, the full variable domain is EAGVTQFPSHSVIEKGQTVTLRCDPISGHDNLYWYRRVMGKEIKFLLHFVKESKQDESGMPNNRFLAERTGGTYSTLKVQPAELEDSGVYFCASSQVKLKETQYFGPGTRLLVL.

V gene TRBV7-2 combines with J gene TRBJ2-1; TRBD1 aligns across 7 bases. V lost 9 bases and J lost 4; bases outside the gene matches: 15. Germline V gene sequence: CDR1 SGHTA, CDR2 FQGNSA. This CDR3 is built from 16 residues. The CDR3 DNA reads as TGTGCCAGTAGCCCCTCAGGGACAGCTAGATACAATGAGCAGTTCTTC. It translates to CASSPSGTARYNEQFF.

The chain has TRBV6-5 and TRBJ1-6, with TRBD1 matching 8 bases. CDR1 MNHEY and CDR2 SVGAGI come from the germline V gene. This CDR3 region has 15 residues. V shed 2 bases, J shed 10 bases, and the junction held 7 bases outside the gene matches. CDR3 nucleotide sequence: TGTGCCAGCAGTTACGGAGGAACAGGGGGGTCACCCCTCCACTTT. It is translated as CASSYGGTGGSPLHF.

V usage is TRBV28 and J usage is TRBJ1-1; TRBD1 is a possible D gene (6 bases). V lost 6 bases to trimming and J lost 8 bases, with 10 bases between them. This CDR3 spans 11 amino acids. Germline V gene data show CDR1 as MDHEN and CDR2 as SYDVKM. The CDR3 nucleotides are TGTGCCAGCAGCTCCGACAGGGAAGCTTTCTTT. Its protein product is CASSSDREAFF.

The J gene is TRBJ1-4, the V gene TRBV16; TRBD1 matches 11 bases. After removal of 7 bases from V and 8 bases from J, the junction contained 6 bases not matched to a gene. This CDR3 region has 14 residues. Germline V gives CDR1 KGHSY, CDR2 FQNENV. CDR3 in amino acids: CASKRDRGTEKLFF. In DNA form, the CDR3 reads TGTGCCAGCAAGCGGGACAGGGGGACCGAAAAACTGTTTTTT.

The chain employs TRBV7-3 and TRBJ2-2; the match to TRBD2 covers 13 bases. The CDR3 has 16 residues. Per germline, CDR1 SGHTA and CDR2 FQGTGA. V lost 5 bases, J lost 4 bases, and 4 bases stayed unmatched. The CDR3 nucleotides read TGTGCCAGCAGCCCCCGGACTAGCGGGGGCACCGGGGAGCTGTTTTTT. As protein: CASSPRTSGGTGELFF.

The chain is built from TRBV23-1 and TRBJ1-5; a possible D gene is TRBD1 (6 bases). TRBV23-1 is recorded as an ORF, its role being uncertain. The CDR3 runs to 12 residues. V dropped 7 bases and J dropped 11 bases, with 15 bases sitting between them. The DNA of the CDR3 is TGCGCCAGCAAGTGGGGAACAGGGTCCCAGCATTTT. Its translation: CASKWGTGSQHF.

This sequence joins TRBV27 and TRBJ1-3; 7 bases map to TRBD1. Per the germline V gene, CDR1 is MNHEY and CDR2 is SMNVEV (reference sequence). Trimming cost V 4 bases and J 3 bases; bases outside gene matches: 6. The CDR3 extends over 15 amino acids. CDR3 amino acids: CASSSTGSDGNTIYF. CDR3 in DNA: TGTGCCAGCAGTTCGACAGGGAGTGATGGAAACACCATATATTTT.

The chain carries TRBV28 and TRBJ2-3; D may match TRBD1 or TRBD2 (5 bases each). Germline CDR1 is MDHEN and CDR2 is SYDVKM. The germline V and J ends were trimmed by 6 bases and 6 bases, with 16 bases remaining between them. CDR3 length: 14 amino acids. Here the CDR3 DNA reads TGTGCCAGCAGACGCCGGGACCAATGGGATACGCAGTATTTT. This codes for CASRRRDQWDTQYF.

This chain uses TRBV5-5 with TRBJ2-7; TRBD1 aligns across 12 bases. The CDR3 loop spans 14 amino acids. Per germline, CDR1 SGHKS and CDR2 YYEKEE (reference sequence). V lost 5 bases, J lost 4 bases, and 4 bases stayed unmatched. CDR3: CASRPGQGAYEQYF. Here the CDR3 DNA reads TGTGCCAGCAGACCGGGACAGGGGGCGTACGAGCAGTACTTC.

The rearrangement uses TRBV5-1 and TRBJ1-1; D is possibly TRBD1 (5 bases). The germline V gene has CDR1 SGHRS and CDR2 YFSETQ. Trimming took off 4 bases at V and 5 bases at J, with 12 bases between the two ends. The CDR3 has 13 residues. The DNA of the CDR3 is TGCGCCAGCAGCCGACCGGGGGGAACTGAAGCTTTCTTT. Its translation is CASSRPGGTEAFF.

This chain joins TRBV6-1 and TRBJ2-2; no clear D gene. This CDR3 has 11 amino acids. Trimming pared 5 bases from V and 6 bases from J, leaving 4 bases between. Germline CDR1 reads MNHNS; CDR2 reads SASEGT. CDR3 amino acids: CASSYPGELFF. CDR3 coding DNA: TGTGCCAGCAGTTACCCCGGGGAGCTGTTTTTT.

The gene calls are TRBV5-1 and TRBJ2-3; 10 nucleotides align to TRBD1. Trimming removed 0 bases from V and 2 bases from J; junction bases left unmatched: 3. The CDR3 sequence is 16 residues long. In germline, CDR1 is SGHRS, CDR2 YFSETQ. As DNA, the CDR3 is TGCGCCAGCAGCTTGGGACAGGGGGCAACCACAGATACGCAGTATTTT. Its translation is CASSLGQGATTDTQYF.

CDR3 bases: TGTGCCAGCAGTTCTCAAGCGGGAGGATCGGATACGCAGTATTTT. This codes for CASSSQAGGSDTQYF. V is TRBV6-6 and J is TRBJ2-3, with 9 bases that match TRBD2. Per the germline V gene, CDR1 is MNHNY and CDR2 is SVGAGI (reference sequence). The CDR3 sequence is 15 residues long. V shed 4 bases and J 6 bases; nucleotides not matched to a gene: 8.

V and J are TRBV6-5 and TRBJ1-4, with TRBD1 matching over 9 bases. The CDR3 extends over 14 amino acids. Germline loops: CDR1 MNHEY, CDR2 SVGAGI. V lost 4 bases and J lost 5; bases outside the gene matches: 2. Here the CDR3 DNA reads TGTGCCAGCAGTTGGGACAGGGCGAATGAAAAACTGTTTTTT. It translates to CASSWDRANEKLFF.

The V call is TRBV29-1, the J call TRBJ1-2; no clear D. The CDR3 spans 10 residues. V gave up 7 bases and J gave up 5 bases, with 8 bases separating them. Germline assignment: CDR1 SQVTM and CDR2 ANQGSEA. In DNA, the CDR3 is TGCAGCGATGATCAGTATGGCTACACCTTC. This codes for CSDDQYGYTF. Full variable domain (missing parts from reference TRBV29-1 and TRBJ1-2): SAVISQKPSRDICQRGTSLTIQCQVDSQVTMMFWYRQQPGQSLTLIATANQGSEATYESGFVIDKFPISRPNLTFSTLTVSNMSPEDSSIYLCSDDQYGYTFGSGTRLTVV.

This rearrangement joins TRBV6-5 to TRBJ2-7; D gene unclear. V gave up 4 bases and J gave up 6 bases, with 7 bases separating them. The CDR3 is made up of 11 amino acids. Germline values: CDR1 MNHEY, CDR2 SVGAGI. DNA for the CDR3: TGTGCCAGCAGTTCCCTCAGCGAGCAGTACTTC. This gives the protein CASSSLSEQYF.

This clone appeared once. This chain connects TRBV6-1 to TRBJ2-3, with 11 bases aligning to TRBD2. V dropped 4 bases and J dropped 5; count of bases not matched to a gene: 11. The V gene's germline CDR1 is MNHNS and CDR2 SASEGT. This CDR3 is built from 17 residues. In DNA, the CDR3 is TGTGCCAGCAGTGGGGCTAGCGGGAGGAGATGGGTAGATACGCAGTATTTT. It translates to CASSGASGRRWVDTQYF.

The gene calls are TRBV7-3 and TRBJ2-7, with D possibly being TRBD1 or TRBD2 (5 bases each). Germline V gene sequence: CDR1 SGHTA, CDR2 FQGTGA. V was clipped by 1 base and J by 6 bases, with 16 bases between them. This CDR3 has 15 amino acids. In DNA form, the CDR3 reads TGTGCCAGCAGCTTAAACGTCGCGAGAGGGGCCGAGCAGTACTTC. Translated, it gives CASSLNVARGAEQYF.

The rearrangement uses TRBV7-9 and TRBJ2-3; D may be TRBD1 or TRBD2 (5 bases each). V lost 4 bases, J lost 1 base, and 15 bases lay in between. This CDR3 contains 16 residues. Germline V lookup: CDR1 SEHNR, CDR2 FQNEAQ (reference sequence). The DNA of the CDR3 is TGTGCCAGCAGCTCCCGAGGGGACCGAGGCACAGATACGCAGTATTTT. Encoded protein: CASSSRGDRGTDTQYF.

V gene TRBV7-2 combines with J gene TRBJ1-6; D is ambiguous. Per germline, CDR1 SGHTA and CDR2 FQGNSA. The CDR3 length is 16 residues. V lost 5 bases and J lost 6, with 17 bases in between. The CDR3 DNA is TGTGCCAGCAGCGCCTTGGGGTTTACGGGTAATTCACCCCTCCACTTT. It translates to CASSALGFTGNSPLHF. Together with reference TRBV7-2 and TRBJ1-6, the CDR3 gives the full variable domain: GAGVSQSPSNKVTEKGKDVELRCDPISGHTALYWYRQSLGQGLEFLIYFQGNSAPDKSGLPSDRFSAERTGGSVSTLTIQRTQQEDSAVYLCASSALGFTGNSPLHFGNGTRLTVT.

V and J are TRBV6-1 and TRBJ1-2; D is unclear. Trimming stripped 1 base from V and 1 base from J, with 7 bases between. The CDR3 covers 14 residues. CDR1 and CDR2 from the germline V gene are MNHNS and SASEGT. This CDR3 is CASSEGFLNYGYTF. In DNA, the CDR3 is TGTGCCAGCAGTGAAGGGTTTCTTAACTATGGCTACACCTTC.

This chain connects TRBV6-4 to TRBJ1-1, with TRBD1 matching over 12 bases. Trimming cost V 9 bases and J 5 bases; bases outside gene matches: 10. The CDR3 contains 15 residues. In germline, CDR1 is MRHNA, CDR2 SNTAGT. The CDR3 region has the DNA TGTGCCAGGGAGGGACAGGGGGCCGGAGAAACTGAAGCTTTCTTT. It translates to CAREGQGAGETEAFF.

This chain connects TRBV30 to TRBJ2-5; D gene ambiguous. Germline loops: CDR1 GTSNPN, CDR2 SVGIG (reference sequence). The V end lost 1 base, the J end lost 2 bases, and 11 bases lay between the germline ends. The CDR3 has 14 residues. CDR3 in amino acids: CAWSGVSVQETQYF. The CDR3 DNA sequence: TGTGCCTGGAGTGGGGTTTCGGTTCAAGAGACCCAGTACTTC.